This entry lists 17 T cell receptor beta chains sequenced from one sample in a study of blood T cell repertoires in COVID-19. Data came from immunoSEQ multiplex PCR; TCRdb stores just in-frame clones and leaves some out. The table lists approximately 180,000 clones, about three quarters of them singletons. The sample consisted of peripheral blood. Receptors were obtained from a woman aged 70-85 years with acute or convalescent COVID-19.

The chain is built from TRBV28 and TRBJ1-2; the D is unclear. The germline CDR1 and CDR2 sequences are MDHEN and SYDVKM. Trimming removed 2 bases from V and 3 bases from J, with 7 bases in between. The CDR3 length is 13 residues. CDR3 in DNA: TGTGCCAGCAGTTTAGCAGGTTACTATGGCTACACCTTC. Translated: CASSLAGYYGYTF.

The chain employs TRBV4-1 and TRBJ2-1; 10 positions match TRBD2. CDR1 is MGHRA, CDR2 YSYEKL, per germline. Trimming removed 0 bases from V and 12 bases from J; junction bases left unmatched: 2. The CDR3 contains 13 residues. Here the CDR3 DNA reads TGCGCCAGCAGCCAAGAGGGACTAGCGTCGCAGTTCTTC. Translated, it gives CASSQEGLASQFF.

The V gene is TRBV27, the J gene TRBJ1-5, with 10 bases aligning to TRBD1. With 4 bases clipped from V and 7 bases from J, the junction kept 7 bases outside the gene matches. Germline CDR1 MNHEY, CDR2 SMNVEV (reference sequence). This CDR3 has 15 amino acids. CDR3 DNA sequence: TGTGCCAGCAGTTCCGGGACAGGGGTGAGGCAGCCCCAGCATTTT. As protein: CASSSGTGVRQPQHF.

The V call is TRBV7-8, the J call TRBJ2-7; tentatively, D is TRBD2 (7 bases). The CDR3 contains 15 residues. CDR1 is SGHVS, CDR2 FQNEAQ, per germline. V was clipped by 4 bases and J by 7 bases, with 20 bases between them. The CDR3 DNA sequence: TGTGCCAGCAGCTACCTAACAGGGAGGGGGGGTGAGCAGTACTTC. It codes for CASSYLTGRGGEQYF.

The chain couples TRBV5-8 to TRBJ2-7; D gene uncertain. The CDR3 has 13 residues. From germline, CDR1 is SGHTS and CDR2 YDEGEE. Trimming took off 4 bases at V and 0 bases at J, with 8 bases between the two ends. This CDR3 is CASSLTSSYEQYF. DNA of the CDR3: TGTGCCAGCAGCCTCACCAGCTCCTACGAGCAGTACTTC.

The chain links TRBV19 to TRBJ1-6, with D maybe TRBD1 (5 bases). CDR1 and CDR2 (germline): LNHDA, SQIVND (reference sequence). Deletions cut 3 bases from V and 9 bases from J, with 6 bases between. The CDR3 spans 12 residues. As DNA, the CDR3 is TGTGCCAGTAGTATCGGGGGTTCACCCCTCCACTTT. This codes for CASSIGGSPLHF.

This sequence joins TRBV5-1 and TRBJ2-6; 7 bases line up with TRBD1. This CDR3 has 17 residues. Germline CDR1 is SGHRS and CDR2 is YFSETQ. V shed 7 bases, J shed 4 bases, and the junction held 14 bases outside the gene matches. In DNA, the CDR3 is TGCGCCAGCGTCGCCGGTGCAGGGGGTATGGGGGCCAACGTCCTGACTTTC. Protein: CASVAGAGGMGANVLTF.

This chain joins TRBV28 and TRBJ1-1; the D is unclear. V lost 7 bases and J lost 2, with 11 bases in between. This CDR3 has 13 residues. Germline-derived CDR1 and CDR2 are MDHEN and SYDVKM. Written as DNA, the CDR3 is TGTGCCAGCATTCTTAATCTCAACACTGAAGCTTTCTTT. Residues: CASILNLNTEAFF.

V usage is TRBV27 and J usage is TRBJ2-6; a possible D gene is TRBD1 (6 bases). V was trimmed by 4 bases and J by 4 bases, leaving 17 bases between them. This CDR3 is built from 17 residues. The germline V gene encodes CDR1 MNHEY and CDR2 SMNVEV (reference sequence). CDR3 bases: TGTGCCAGCAGTTCGCCGGCAGGGGCTACGGGGGCCAACGTCCTGACTTTC. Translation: CASSSPAGATGANVLTF. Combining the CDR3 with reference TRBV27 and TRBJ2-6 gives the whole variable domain EAQVTQNPRYLITVTGKKLTVTCSQNMNHEYMSWYRQDPGLGLRQIYYSMNVEVTDKGDVPEGYKVSRKEKRNFPLILESPSPNQTSLYFCASSSPAGATGANVLTFGAGSRLTVL.

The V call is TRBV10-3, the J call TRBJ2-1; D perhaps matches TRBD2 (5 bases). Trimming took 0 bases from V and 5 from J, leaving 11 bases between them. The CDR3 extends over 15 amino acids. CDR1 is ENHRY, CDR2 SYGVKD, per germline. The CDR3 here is CAISESSATHNEQFF. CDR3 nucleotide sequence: TGTGCCATCAGTGAGTCTAGCGCGACACACAATGAGCAGTTCTTC.

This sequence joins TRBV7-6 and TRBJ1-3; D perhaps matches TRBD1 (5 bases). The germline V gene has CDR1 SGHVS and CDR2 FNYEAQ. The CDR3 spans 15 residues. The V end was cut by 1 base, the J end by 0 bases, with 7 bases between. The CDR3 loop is CASSLGTHSGNTIYF. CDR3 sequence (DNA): TGTGCCAGCAGCTTAGGGACACACTCTGGAAACACCATATATTTT.

The CDR3 sequence: CASSLSGRGDSPLHF. CDR3 DNA: TGTGCCAGCAGTTTATCTGGCAGGGGAGATTCACCCCTCCACTTT. The chain employs TRBV28 and TRBJ1-6, with D possibly matching TRBD1 (6 bases). Germline V lookup: CDR1 MDHEN, CDR2 SYDVKM. The CDR3 sequence is 15 residues long. V was shortened by 1 base and J by 8 bases, with 12 bases between the two germline ends.

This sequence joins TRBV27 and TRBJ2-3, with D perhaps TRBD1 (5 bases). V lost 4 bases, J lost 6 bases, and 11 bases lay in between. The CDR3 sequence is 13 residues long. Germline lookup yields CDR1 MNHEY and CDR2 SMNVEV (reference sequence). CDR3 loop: CASSSRVADTQYF. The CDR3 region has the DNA TGTGCCAGCAGTTCCAGGGTAGCCGATACGCAGTATTTT.

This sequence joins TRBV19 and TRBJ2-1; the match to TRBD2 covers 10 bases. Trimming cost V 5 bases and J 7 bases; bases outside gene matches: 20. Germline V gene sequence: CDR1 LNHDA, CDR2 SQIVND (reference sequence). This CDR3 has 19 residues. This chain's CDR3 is CASSADRAPLAGVVNEQFF. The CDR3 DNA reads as TGTGCCAGTAGTGCCGACCGGGCCCCGCTAGCGGGAGTTGTGAATGAGCAGTTCTTC.

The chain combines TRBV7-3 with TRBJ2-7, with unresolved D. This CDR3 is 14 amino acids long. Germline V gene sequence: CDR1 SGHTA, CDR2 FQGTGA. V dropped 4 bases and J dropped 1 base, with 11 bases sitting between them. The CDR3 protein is CASSYSGGSYEQYF. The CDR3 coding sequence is TGTGCCAGCAGCTACTCGGGTGGATCCTACGAGCAGTACTTC.

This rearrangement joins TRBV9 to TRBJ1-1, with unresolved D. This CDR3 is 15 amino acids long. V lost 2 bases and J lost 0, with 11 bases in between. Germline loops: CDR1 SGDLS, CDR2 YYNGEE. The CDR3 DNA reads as TGTGCCAGCAGCGTTCATTGGGAGATGAACACTGAAGCTTTCTTT. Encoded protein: CASSVHWEMNTEAFF.

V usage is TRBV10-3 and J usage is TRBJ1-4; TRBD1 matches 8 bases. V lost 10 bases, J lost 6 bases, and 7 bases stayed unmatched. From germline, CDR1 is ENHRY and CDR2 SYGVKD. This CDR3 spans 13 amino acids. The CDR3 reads CATQQGGDEKLFF. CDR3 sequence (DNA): TGTGCCACCCAACAGGGGGGGGATGAAAAACTGTTTTTT.